These T cell receptor beta chains were read from a single sample in a study of blood T cell repertoires in COVID-19. The data were produced by immunoSEQ multiplex PCR, yet TCRdb's version contains in-frame clones alone and is incomplete. The sample carries about 15,000 clones, around 88% recorded once. Sequencing was performed on peripheral blood. The receptors stem from a human donor in a cohort sampled during active COVID-19. Both conserved end residues are part of each CDR3. Fields, in order: CDR3 protein, CDR3 DNA, V gene, D gene, J gene, clone size. D genes are given only for firm matches. Where a row states a size, it is once, few, many or the class of an expanded clone; other rows omit it.

CASSAGHNSNQPQHF TGTGCCAGCAGCGCTGGACACAATAGCAATCAGCCCCAGCATTTT TRBV5-6 - TRBJ1-5 -
CASSQIAGEEETQYF TGTGCCAGCAGCCAAATAGCGGGAGAAGAAGAGACCCAGTACTTC TRBV5-6 TRBD2 TRBJ2-5 -
CASSASPGQGVHEQYF TGTGCCAGCTCAGCTTCTCCGGGACAGGGGGTCCACGAGCAGTACTTC TRBV18 TRBD1 TRBJ2-7 -
CASSFLVGSEKLFF TGTGCCAGCAGTTTCCTTGTGGGGAGTGAAAAACTGTTTTTT TRBV27 - TRBJ1-4 -
CATRGTGVYNEQFF TGTGCCACCAGAGGGACAGGGGTCTACAATGAGCAGTTCTTC TRBV15 TRBD1 TRBJ2-1 -
CASSIGGGYSNQPQHF TGTGCCAGTAGTATAGGAGGGGGATATAGCAATCAGCCCCAGCATTTT TRBV19 - TRBJ1-5 -
CASRTGGNQPQHF TGTGCCAGCAGGACAGGGGGCAATCAGCCCCAGCATTTT TRBV28 TRBD1 TRBJ1-5 -
CASSSSGRAYNEQFF TGTGCCAGCAGCTCTAGCGGGAGGGCGTACAATGAGCAGTTCTTC TRBV7-2 TRBD2 TRBJ2-1 -
CASSVVGTGEETQYF TGTGCCAGCAGCGTAGTAGGGACAGGGGAAGAGACCCAGTACTTC TRBV9 TRBD1 TRBJ2-5 -
CATTVLTNEKLFF TGTGCAACTACGGTGTTAACTAATGAAAAACTGTTTTTT TRBV7-9 - TRBJ1-4 -
CASSSSGQGFSPLHF TGTGCCAGCAGCTCTTCGGGACAGGGGTTTTCACCCCTCCACTTT TRBV7-9 TRBD1 TRBJ1-6 once
CASRKGLLYFGAYNEQFF TGTGCCAGCAGGAAGGGACTCCTCTACTTCGGGGCCTACAATGAGCAGTTCTTC TRBV2 - TRBJ2-1 once
CASSQAGTTYNEQFF TGCGCCAGCAGCCAAGCCGGGACTACCTACAATGAGCAGTTCTTC TRBV4-1 TRBD2 TRBJ2-1 -
CASSLSSANEQFF TGCGCCAGCAGCTTGAGTAGCGCCAATGAGCAGTTCTTC TRBV5-1 - TRBJ2-1 -
CASSVGGGYGYTF TGTGCCAGCAGCGTAGGTGGAGGCTATGGCTACACCTTC TRBV9 - TRBJ1-2 -
CASGLLLLAKNIQYF TGCGCCAGCGGCCTTCTGTTGCTAGCCAAAAACATTCAGTACTTC TRBV10-1 - TRBJ2-4 -
CSVAALAGRTGELFF TGCAGCGTCGCAGCCTTAGCGGGAAGGACCGGGGAGCTGTTTTTT TRBV29-1 TRBD2 TRBJ2-2 -
CAPLAGGGEKLFF TGTGCCCCCCTGGCCGGGGGGGGAGAAAAACTGTTTTTT TRBV21-1 - TRBJ1-4 few
CASSPKRPSYEQYF TGTGCCAGCAGCCCCAAGCGGCCTTCCTACGAGCAGTACTTC TRBV7-8 - TRBJ2-7 -
CASSLTRTSGLPEQYF TGTGCCAGCAGCTTAACCCGGACTAGCGGGCTGCCGGAGCAGTACTTC TRBV7-9 TRBD2 TRBJ2-7 -
CASSPSGEQFF TGCGCCAGCAGTCCGTCCGGTGAGCAGTTCTTC TRBV5-1 - TRBJ2-1 few
CASSIRLAGEETQYF TGCGCCAGCAGCATTAGACTAGCGGGAGAAGAGACCCAGTACTTC TRBV5-1 TRBD2 TRBJ2-5 -
CSGMINRGMNTEAFF TGCAGCGGAATGATTAACAGGGGCATGAACACTGAAGCTTTCTTT TRBV29-1 TRBD1 TRBJ1-1 once
CASSSRRESTDTQYF TGTGCCAGCAGCTCGCGACGGGAGAGCACAGATACGCAGTATTTT TRBV5-6 - TRBJ2-3 -
CASSFTGTSTYGTDTQYF TGTGCCAGCAGTTTCACCGGGACTAGTACATACGGGACAGATACGCAGTATTTT TRBV27 TRBD2 TRBJ2-3 -
CASRLVAGKQQPQHF TGTGCCAGCAGGCTCGTGGCAGGGAAGCAGCAGCCCCAGCATTTT TRBV28 - TRBJ1-5 -
CASSSPGTDTQYF TGTGCCAGCAGTTCCCCAGGTACAGATACGCAGTATTTT TRBV28 - TRBJ2-3 once
CASSSTSGRGNEQFF TGTGCCAGCAGTTCCACTAGCGGGAGAGGTAATGAGCAGTTCTTC TRBV6-4 TRBD2 TRBJ2-1 -
CASSFAPGSYNEQFF TGTGCCAGCAGCTTTGCCCCAGGCTCCTACAATGAGCAGTTCTTC TRBV5-5 - TRBJ2-1 -
CASSSLLNRANTEAFF TGTGCCAGCAGCTCCTTACTCAACAGGGCAAACACTGAAGCTTTCTTT TRBV5-6 - TRBJ1-1 once
CASSQRLGPTYEQYF TGCGCCAGCAGCCAAAGACTAGGACCAACCTACGAGCAGTACTTC TRBV5-1 - TRBJ2-7 -
CASSTSPSGSRQFF TGTGCCAGCAGCACCAGCCCTAGCGGGAGCAGGCAGTTCTTC TRBV7-2 TRBD2 TRBJ2-1 -
CASSPRLAGGSYNEQFF TGTGCCAGCTCACCAAGACTAGCGGGAGGGTCCTACAATGAGCAGTTCTTC TRBV18 TRBD2 TRBJ2-1 -
CASTRTGNIGELFF TGTGCCAGCACCCGGACAGGGAATATAGGGGAGCTGTTTTTT TRBV13 TRBD1 TRBJ2-2 -
CASSTRTGFGEQYF TGTGCCAGCAGTACACGGACTGGTTTTGGCGAGCAGTACTTC TRBV6-2/TRBV6-3 - TRBJ2-7 -
CAISEYAGTPRPYEQYF TGTGCCATCAGTGAGTACGCCGGGACACCCCGCCCTTACGAGCAGTACTTC TRBV10-3 - TRBJ2-7 once
CASTPNRALVYEQYF TGTGCCAGCACCCCCAACAGGGCCTTAGTCTACGAGCAGTACTTC TRBV6-5 - TRBJ2-7 -
CASSSGGITNTGELFF TGTGCCAGCAGTTCGGGGGGGATAACGAACACCGGGGAGCTGTTTTTT TRBV6-5 TRBD2 TRBJ2-2 -
CASSLEIPGTANEKLFF TGTGCCAGCAGCTTGGAAATCCCCGGGACAGCCAATGAAAAACTGTTTTTT TRBV5-5 TRBD1 TRBJ1-4 -
CASSLLPQGASREQFF TGTGCCAGCAGCTTACTCCCCCAGGGGGCATCGCGCGAGCAGTTCTTC TRBV7-9 TRBD1 TRBJ2-1 -
CASSEASWTVQYF TGTGCCAGCAGTGAAGCGAGCTGGACTGTCCAGTACTTC TRBV2 - TRBJ2-7 -
CASSFLTGELFF TGTGCCAGCAGTTTCCTCACCGGGGAGCTGTTTTTT TRBV28 - TRBJ2-2 once
CAWSSRVSYEQYF TGTGCCTGGAGTTCCAGGGTGTCCTACGAGCAGTACTTC TRBV30 - TRBJ2-7 -
CAISEGDRVPQPQHF TGTGCCATCAGTGAGGGGGACAGGGTCCCTCAGCCCCAGCATTTT TRBV10-3 TRBD1 TRBJ1-5 once
CASSFLGPDEQYF TGTGCCAGCAGTTTTCTGGGGCCGGACGAGCAGTACTTC TRBV28 - TRBJ2-7 -
CASSQWASGYNEQFF TGTGCCAGCAGCCAATGGGCTAGCGGATACAATGAGCAGTTCTTC TRBV7-8 TRBD2 TRBJ2-1 -
CASTPGTGYGGNTIYF TGTGCCAGCACCCCCGGGACAGGGTACGGTGGAAACACCATATATTTT TRBV2 TRBD1 TRBJ1-3 -
CASSYPRGPSEKLFF TGTGCCAGCAGTTATCCCCGAGGCCCAAGTGAAAAACTGTTTTTT TRBV6-6 - TRBJ1-4 -
CASSLSPLLNRVTYEQYF TGTGCCAGCAGCTTATCTCCTTTGTTAAACAGGGTAACCTACGAGCAGTACTTC TRBV7-8 - TRBJ2-7 -
CAWSVRATGGDGYTF TGTGCCTGGAGTGTAAGAGCTACAGGGGGTGATGGCTACACCTTC TRBV30 TRBD1 TRBJ1-2 -
CASSLVGHRGEKLFF TGTGCCAGCAGCTTAGTAGGCCATAGGGGTGAAAAACTGTTTTTT TRBV7-8 - TRBJ1-4 -
CASSIDTGREEKLFF TGTGCCAGTAGTATAGATACAGGGCGCGAGGAAAAACTGTTTTTT TRBV19 - TRBJ1-4 few
CASRERPRSSPLHF TGTGCCAGCAGGGAGAGACCGAGAAGTTCACCCCTCCACTTT TRBV6-5 - TRBJ1-6 -
CASREEGGNTEAFF TGTGCCAGTAGAGAGGAGGGCGGGAACACTGAAGCTTTCTTT TRBV19 - TRBJ1-1 -
CASSQGTISYEQYF TGTGCCAGCAGCCAAGGGACTATCTCCTACGAGCAGTACTTC TRBV3-1/TRBV3-2 - TRBJ2-7 few
CASSLVETPLQETQYF TGTGCCAGCAGCTTAGTCGAGACTCCGCTACAAGAGACCCAGTACTTC TRBV7-2 - TRBJ2-5 -
CASSVDRAAGANVLTF TGTGCCAGCAGCGTAGACAGGGCTGCTGGGGCCAACGTCCTGACTTTC TRBV9 - TRBJ2-6 -
CASSQGDYGYTF TGTGCCAGCAGTCAAGGCGACTATGGCTACACCTTC TRBV3-1/TRBV3-2 - TRBJ1-2 -
CASSLRGTANQPQHF TGTGCCAGCAGCTTGCGCGGGACAGCTAATCAGCCCCAGCATTTT TRBV7-2 TRBD1 TRBJ1-5 -
CASSQSRGIGYEQYF TGTGCCAGCAGCCAGAGCAGGGGGATTGGGTACGAGCAGTACTTC TRBV3-1/TRBV3-2 TRBD1 TRBJ2-7 -